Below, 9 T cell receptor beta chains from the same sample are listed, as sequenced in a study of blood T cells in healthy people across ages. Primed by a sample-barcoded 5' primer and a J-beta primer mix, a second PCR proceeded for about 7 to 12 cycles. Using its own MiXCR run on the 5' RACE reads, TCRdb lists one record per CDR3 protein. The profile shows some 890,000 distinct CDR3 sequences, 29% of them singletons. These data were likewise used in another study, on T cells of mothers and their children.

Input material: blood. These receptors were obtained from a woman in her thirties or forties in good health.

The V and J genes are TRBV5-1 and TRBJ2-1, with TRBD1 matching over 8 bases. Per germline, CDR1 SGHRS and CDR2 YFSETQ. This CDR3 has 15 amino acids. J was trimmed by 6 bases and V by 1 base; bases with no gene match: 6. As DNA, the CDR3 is TGCGCCAGCAGCTTGACGGACAGGGTCTCCAATGAGCAGTTCTTC. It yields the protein CASSLTDRVSNEQFF.

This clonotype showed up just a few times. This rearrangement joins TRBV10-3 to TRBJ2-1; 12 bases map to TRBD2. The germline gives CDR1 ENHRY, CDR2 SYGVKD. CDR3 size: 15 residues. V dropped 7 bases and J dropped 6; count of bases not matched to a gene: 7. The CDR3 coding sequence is TGTGCCATCAAGCTAGCGGGGGGGCAAGGCAATGAGCAGTTCTTC. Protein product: CAIKLAGGQGNEQFF.

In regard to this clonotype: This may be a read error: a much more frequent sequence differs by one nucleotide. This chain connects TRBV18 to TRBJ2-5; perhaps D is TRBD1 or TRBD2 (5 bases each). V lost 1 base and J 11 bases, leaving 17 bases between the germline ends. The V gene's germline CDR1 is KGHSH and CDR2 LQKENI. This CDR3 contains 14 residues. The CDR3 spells CASSPRGRDHEQYF. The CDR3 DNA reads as TGTGCCAGCTCACCACGGGGTAGGGACCATGAGCAGTACTTC.

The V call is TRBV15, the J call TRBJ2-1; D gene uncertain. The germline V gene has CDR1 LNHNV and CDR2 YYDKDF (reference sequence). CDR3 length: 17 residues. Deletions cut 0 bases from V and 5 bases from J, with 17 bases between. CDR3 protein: CATSRDGSSAWDNEQFF. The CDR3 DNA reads TGTGCCACCAGCAGAGATGGGTCCTCCGCCTGGGACAATGAGCAGTTCTTC.

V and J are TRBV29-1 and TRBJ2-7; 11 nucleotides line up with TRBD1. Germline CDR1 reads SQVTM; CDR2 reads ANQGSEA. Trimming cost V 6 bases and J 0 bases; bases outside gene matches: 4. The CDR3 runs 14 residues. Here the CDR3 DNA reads TGCAGCGTCGGACAGGGGGCGGCCTCCTACGAGCAGTACTTC. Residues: CSVGQGAASYEQYF.

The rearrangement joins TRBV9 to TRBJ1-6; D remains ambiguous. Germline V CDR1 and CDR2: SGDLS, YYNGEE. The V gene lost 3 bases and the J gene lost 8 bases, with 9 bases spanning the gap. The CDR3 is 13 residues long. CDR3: CASSDLSHSPLHF. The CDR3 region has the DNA TGTGCCAGCAGCGATTTAAGTCATTCACCCCTCCACTTT.

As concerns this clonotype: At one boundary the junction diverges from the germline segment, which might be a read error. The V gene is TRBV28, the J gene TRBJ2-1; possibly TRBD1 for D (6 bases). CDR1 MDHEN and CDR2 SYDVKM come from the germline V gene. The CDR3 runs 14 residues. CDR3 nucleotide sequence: TGTACCAGCAATAGAGGGGGTCTAGACAATGAGCAGTTCTTC. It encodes CTSNRGGLDNEQFF.

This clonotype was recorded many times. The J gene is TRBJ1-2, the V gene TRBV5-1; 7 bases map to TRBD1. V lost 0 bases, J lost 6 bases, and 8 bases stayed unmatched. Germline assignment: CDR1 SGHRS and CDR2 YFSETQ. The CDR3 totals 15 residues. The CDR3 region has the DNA TGCGCCAGCAGCTTGGGGAATCACAGGGGAGATGGCTACACCTTC. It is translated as CASSLGNHRGDGYTF. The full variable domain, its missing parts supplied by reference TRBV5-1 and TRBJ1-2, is KAGVTQTPRYLIKTRGQQVTLSCSPISGHRSVSWYQQTPGQGLQFLFEYFSETQRNKGNFPGRFSGRQFSNSRSEMNVSTLELGDSALYLCASSLGNHRGDGYTFGSGTRLTVV.

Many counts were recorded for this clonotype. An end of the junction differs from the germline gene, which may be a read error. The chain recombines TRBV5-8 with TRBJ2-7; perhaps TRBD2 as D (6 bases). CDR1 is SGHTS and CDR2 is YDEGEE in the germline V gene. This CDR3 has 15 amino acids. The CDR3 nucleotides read TGTGCCAGCAGTTTGGGGAGGCCAGGGACCTACGAGCAGTACTTC. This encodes CASSLGRPGTYEQYF.